A selection of T cell receptor beta chains follows, all from one sample in a study of CD8 T cells in ankylosing spondylitis. TCRdb re-derived calls from the 5' RACE reads in MiXCR, one entry per CDR3 protein. The sample shows a few hundred thousand distinct CDR3 sequences, 15% to 20% of them seen only once. The sample was blood, either unsorted or a sorted T cell fraction (not recorded which). These receptor sequences come from a male donor with ankylosing spondylitis or in good health (not recorded which). Each CDR3 is given with its conserved first and last residue. D genes are given only for firm matches. Clone sizes are given selectively: once, few, many, or a class where the clone is expanded.

size: few; J: TRBJ2-7; V: TRBV11-2; D: TRBD2; DNA: TGTGCCAGCAGCTCGACTAGCGGGAGTTCCTACGAGCAGTACTTC; CDR3: CASSSTSGSSYEQYF
size: few; J: TRBJ2-5; V: TRBV20-1; D: -; DNA: TGCAGTGCTAGAGTTCGCAGGGGACAAGAGACCCAGTACTTC; CDR3: CSARVRRGQETQYF
size: few; J: TRBJ2-1; V: TRBV4-2; D: -; DNA: TGTGCCAGCAGCCTTGTGGGCGGACAACCCCTCGATCGGTTCTTC; CDR3: CASSLVGGQPLDRFF
size: many; J: TRBJ2-7; V: TRBV4-3; D: -; DNA: TGCGCCAGCAGCCAAGATGAAGGGGCCGGGTACGAGCAGTACTTC; CDR3: CASSQDEGAGYEQYF
size: -; J: TRBJ2-2; V: TRBV9; D: -; DNA: TGTGCCAGCAGCCTACAGTCGAACACCGGGGAGCTGTTTTTT; CDR3: CASSLQSNTGELFF
size: -; J: TRBJ2-7; V: TRBV20-1; D: TRBD2; DNA: TGCAGTGCTAGAGCAGCGGGGTCATACGAGCAGTACTTC; CDR3: CSARAAGSYEQYF
size: -; J: TRBJ2-7; V: TRBV29-1; D: -; DNA: TGCAGCGTTGAAGGGTCCGGGGGCTACGAGCAGTACTTC; CDR3: CSVEGSGGYEQYF
size: few; J: TRBJ1-2; V: TRBV6-5; D: -; DNA: TGTGCCAGCAGTTGGGGGCAGGGGACCTATGGCTACACCTTC; CDR3: CASSWGQGTYGYTF
size: -; J: TRBJ2-3; V: TRBV6-5; D: -; DNA: TGTGCCAGCAGTTACTCCACCCGGGTCGGGAGCACAGATACGCAGTATTTT; CDR3: CASSYSTRVGSTDTQYF
size: many; J: TRBJ2-7; V: TRBV5-1; D: TRBD2; DNA: TGCGCCAGCAGCTTAGCGGGAGGGCCCTACGAGCAGTACTTC; CDR3: CASSLAGGPYEQYF
size: -; J: TRBJ2-1; V: TRBV10-3; D: TRBD1; DNA: TGTGCCATCAGTGATTTAGGGACAGTCCTCAATGAGCAGTTCTTC; CDR3: CAISDLGTVLNEQFF
size: -; J: TRBJ2-7; V: TRBV29-1; D: TRBD1; DNA: TGCAGCGTCCGCAGGGACAGGGCCTACGAGCAGTACTTC; CDR3: CSVRRDRAYEQYF
size: -; J: TRBJ2-2; V: TRBV7-8; D: TRBD2; DNA: TGTGCCAGCAGCCCGGCGGGACTAGCGGGAGACTCCGGGGAGCTGTTTTTT; CDR3: CASSPAGLAGDSGELFF
size: few; J: TRBJ2-7; V: TRBV29-1; D: -; DNA: TGCAGCGGCGCTGGTAGCTCCTACGAGCAGTACTTC; CDR3: CSGAGSSYEQYF
size: -; J: TRBJ2-3; V: TRBV11-2; D: TRBD1; DNA: TGTGCCAGCAGAAGGCCCTCAGGGGGTTACACAGATACGCAGTATTTT; CDR3: CASRRPSGGYTDTQYF
size: -; J: TRBJ2-1; V: TRBV5-1; D: -; DNA: TGCGCCAGCAGCCCCAATTTGGGCGGGGTCTACAATGAGCAGTTCTTC; CDR3: CASSPNLGGVYNEQFF
size: few; J: TRBJ2-3; V: TRBV29-1; D: -; DNA: TGCAGCCTCTCCCCCGGGCCCCGCGGGCCAGATACGCAGTATTTT; CDR3: CSLSPGPRGPDTQYF
size: -; J: TRBJ2-4; V: TRBV6-1; D: -; DNA: TGTGCCAGCAGTGAACAGGGGGGCTTCTCGCTAGCCAAAAACATTCAGTACTTC; CDR3: CASSEQGGFSLAKNIQYF
size: -; J: TRBJ2-3; V: TRBV29-1; D: -; DNA: TGCAGCGTTGAAGGGACAGATACGCAGTATTTT; CDR3: CSVEGTDTQYF
size: -; J: TRBJ2-1; V: TRBV27; D: TRBD2; DNA: TGTGCCAGCAGTTTGGGGATAGCGGGAAACAATGAGCAGTTCTTC; CDR3: CASSLGIAGNNEQFF
size: few; J: TRBJ2-7; V: TRBV20-1; D: TRBD1; DNA: TGCAGTGCCAAGCCCCTGACAGGGGAGGTCTACGAGCAGTACTTC; CDR3: CSAKPLTGEVYEQYF
size: -; J: TRBJ1-1; V: TRBV5-1; D: -; DNA: TGCGCCAGCAGCTTCCTGGGAGGGCAAACCGGTGCTGAAGCTTTCTTT; CDR3: CASSFLGGQTGAEAFF
size: -; J: TRBJ2-7; V: TRBV5-1; D: -; DNA: TGCGCCAGCAGCAGGGACCTCTCGGGCGAGCAGTACTTC; CDR3: CASSRDLSGEQYF
size: -; J: TRBJ2-7; V: TRBV28; D: TRBD2; DNA: TGTGCCAGCAGTTTATCCCCCCTGACTAGCGCGCTATCCTACGAGCAGTACTTC; CDR3: CASSLSPLTSALSYEQYF
size: -; J: TRBJ2-1; V: TRBV5-5; D: -; DNA: TGTGCCAGCAGCTTGGAAGGGTTCGGAAGCTCCCACAATGAGCAGTTCTTC; CDR3: CASSLEGFGSSHNEQFF
size: -; J: TRBJ2-1; V: TRBV11-2; D: TRBD2; DNA: TGTGCCAGCAGCTTAAATTCCAAAGCGGGGCGCTACAATGAGCAGTTCTTC; CDR3: CASSLNSKAGRYNEQFF
size: -; J: TRBJ2-2; V: TRBV9; D: -; DNA: TGTGCCAGCAGCTTGGGGCAAGGGGAGCTGTTTTTT; CDR3: CASSLGQGELFF
size: -; J: TRBJ2-2; V: TRBV5-1; D: -; DNA: TGCGCCAGCAGCTTCGACGCCGGGGAGCTGTTTTTT; CDR3: CASSFDAGELFF
size: many; J: TRBJ1-1; V: TRBV7-9; D: -; DNA: TGTGCCAGCCGCGTTGGGTTACAGGGCGGCACTGAAGCTTTCTTT; CDR3: CASRVGLQGGTEAFF
size: -; J: TRBJ2-1; V: TRBV4-1; D: TRBD1; DNA: TGCGCCAGCAGCCAAATAGCGCCGACAGGGTACAATGAGCAGTTCTTC; CDR3: CASSQIAPTGYNEQFF
size: few; J: TRBJ2-7; V: TRBV29-1; D: TRBD2; DNA: TGCAGCGTTGAAGGACTAGCGGAATCCTACGAGCAGTACTTC; CDR3: CSVEGLAESYEQYF
size: many; J: TRBJ2-3; V: TRBV5-1; D: TRBD2; DNA: TGCGCCAGCAGCTTGGACGGGTTAGCGGGAGACCCCTTTTCAGAGTATTTT; CDR3: CASSLDGLAGDPFSEYF
size: few; J: TRBJ2-7; V: TRBV6-2/TRBV6-3; D: TRBD1; DNA: TGTGCCAGCAGTTTCGGCAGGGGGTCCTACGAGCAGTACTTC; CDR3: CASSFGRGSYEQYF
size: few; J: TRBJ2-7; V: TRBV27; D: -; DNA: TGTGCCAGCGGACCTTCTCAGGTCCGAAGCTCCTACGAGCAGTACTTC; CDR3: CASGPSQVRSSYEQYF
size: -; J: TRBJ2-1; V: TRBV2; D: -; DNA: TGTGCCAGCAGTGAAGGAAGTAGCTACAATGAGCAGTTCTTC; CDR3: CASSEGSSYNEQFF
size: -; J: TRBJ2-1; V: TRBV3-1; D: -; DNA: TGTGCCAGCAGCCACGCATACAGTGATGAGCAGTTCTTC; CDR3: CASSHAYSDEQFF
size: -; J: TRBJ2-3; V: TRBV6-1; D: -; DNA: TGTGCCAGCAGTGAACCGACGGGACCAGATACGCAGTATTTT; CDR3: CASSEPTGPDTQYF
size: -; J: TRBJ2-3; V: TRBV12-3/TRBV12-4; D: -; DNA: TGTGCCAGCACTGGGGGGACCACAGATACGCAGTATTTT; CDR3: CASTGGTTDTQYF
size: -; J: TRBJ2-5; V: TRBV28; D: TRBD1; DNA: TGTGCCAGCAGTTCCCGGACAGGGGTGCAAGAGACCCAGTACTTC; CDR3: CASSSRTGVQETQYF
size: -; J: TRBJ2-7; V: TRBV7-9; D: -; DNA: TGTGCCAGCAGCTCGAAACCTCGGATCGTTTACGAGCAGTACTTC; CDR3: CASSSKPRIVYEQYF
size: once; J: TRBJ2-1; V: TRBV7-3; D: -; DNA: TGTGCCAGCAGCTTAAACATCGGCTCGGCTATCGGCAATGAGCAGTTCTTC; CDR3: CASSLNIGSAIGNEQFF
size: -; J: TRBJ2-7; V: TRBV20-1; D: TRBD1; DNA: TGCAGTGCTAGCCTCCGGGACAGGCCCTACGAGCAGTACTTC; CDR3: CSASLRDRPYEQYF
size: -; J: TRBJ2-3; V: TRBV7-9; D: TRBD2; DNA: TGTGCCAGCAGCTTAACCCTAGCGGGAGGCGCAGATACGCAGTATTTT; CDR3: CASSLTLAGGADTQYF
size: many; J: TRBJ2-5; V: TRBV12-3/TRBV12-4; D: -; DNA: TGTGCCACCGCACCTCGGGAGCAGGAGACCCAGTACTTC; CDR3: CATAPREQETQYF
size: few; J: TRBJ2-2; V: TRBV10-3; D: -; DNA: TGTGCCATCAGTGAGTCGTGGCAGGGCTTCGGACCGAACACCGGGGAGCTGTTTTTT; CDR3: CAISESWQGFGPNTGELFF
size: few; J: TRBJ2-1; V: TRBV9; D: TRBD2; DNA: TGTGCCAGCAGCGTAGCGGGAGGGGTCAATGAGCAGTTCTTC; CDR3: CASSVAGGVNEQFF
size: -; J: TRBJ2-5; V: TRBV7-2; D: -; DNA: TGTGCCAGCAGCTTAGGGGACGGCGAAGAGACCCAGTACTTC; CDR3: CASSLGDGEETQYF
size: -; J: TRBJ2-5; V: TRBV2; D: -; DNA: TGTGCCAGCAGCGGCGGACGGGACGGCGGCGGAGAGACCCAGTACTTC; CDR3: CASSGGRDGGGETQYF
size: -; J: TRBJ2-7; V: TRBV9; D: -; DNA: TGTGCCAGCAGCGTTCAGGGAAACTCCTACGAGCAGTACTTC; CDR3: CASSVQGNSYEQYF
size: -; J: TRBJ2-3; V: TRBV9; D: -; DNA: TGTGCCAGCACCCCAGGGCTAGCGCTCGACGGTGGGCAGTATTTT; CDR3: CASTPGLALDGGQYF
size: few; J: TRBJ2-6; V: TRBV29-1; D: -; DNA: TGCAGCGTTGAGGAGGCGACGGGGGCCAACGTCCTGACTTTC; CDR3: CSVEEATGANVLTF
size: -; J: TRBJ2-7; V: TRBV4-3; D: TRBD1; DNA: TGCGCCAGCAGCCAAGGGACAGGGGATCACGAGCAGTACTTC; CDR3: CASSQGTGDHEQYF
size: few; J: TRBJ2-2; V: TRBV6-5; D: TRBD2; DNA: TGTGCCAGCAGTTACTTTCCTAGCGGGTTGGGGGAGTCCGGGGAGCTGTTTTTT; CDR3: CASSYFPSGLGESGELFF